One T cell receptor (beta chain) is described in this entry. As yet, its antigen is unknown. A much larger clone lies a single base off, so this may be a read error. Other DNA sequences of this sample code for an identical CDR3. These data come from a study of shared clonotypes between healthy human individuals. Broader study findings: Among donors, clonotype sharing was expected to be affected by sequencing depth.

In the study's own analysis: With immunoSEQ giving junction-only sequences and no quality scores, filtering differed. Sequencing used immunoSEQ multiplex PCR; TCRdb keeps in-frame clones, though not all of them. V, J and clone size reflect that table, while D and trimming were determined from the DNA. The sample shows about 490,000 clones, about 82% of them seen only once. The CDR3 consists of 16 residues. The germline V gene encodes CDR1 KGHSH and CDR2 LQKENI. The sequence derives from a middle-aged woman in good health. Some clones in this sample may be carry-over from other donors' samples. The chain has TRBV18 and TRBJ1-1, with 7 nucleotides matching TRBD1. The sample comprised PBMCs. CDR3 sequence reads: CASSPRSRGRDTEAFF. DNA of the CDR3: TGTGCCAGCTCACCACGATCGAGGGGGCGGGACACTGAAGCTTTCTTC.